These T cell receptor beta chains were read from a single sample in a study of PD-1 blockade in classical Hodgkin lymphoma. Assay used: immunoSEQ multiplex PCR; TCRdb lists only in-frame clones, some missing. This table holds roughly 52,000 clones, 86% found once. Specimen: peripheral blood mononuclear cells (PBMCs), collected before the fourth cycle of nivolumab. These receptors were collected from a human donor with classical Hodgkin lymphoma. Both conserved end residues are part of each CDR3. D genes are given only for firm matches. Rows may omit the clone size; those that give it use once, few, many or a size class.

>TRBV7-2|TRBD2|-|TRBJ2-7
TGTGCCAGCAGCCCTAGCGGGGGTGTACGCTCCTCCTACGAGCAGTACTTC
CASSPSGGVRSSYEQYF
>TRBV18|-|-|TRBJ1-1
TGTGCCAGCTCAGTCCAGGGGAACACTGAAGCTTTCTTT
CASSVQGNTEAFF
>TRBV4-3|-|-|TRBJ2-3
TGCGCCAGCAGCCAGGGTAGGGGGACAGATACGCAGTATTTT
CASSQGRGTDTQYF
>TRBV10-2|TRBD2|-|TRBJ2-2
TGCGCCAGCAGTGAGAGGGGAGCGGGAGCCGGGGAGCTGTTTTTT
CASSERGAGAGELFF
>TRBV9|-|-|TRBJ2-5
TGTGCCAGCAGCCTCGTAGTAGGGGGGGGGCAAGAGACCCAGTACTTC
CASSLVVGGGQETQYF
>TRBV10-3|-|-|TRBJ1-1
TGTGCCACCCTCGACAGGCTGAACACTGAAGCTTTCTTT
CATLDRLNTEAFF
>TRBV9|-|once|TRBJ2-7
TGTGCCAGCAGCGTTTCGGACACTCTCGAGCAGTACTTC
CASSVSDTLEQYF
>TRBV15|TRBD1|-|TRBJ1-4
TGTGCCACCAGCACAGGGGGGGTTGGGGAAAAACTGTTTTTT
CATSTGGVGEKLFF
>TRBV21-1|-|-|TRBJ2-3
TGTGCCAGCAGCCGCCCTCTCTCCACAGATACGCAGTATTTT
CASSRPLSTDTQYF
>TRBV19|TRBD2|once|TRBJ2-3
TGTGCCAGTAGATTGAGCGGGGACTCAGATACGCAGTATTTT
CASRLSGDSDTQYF
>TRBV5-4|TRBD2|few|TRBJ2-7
TGTGCCAGCAGCGTTAGCGGGGGGGCCTACGAGCAGTACTTC
CASSVSGGAYEQYF
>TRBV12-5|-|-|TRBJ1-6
TGTGCTAGTGGTTTTGGGGGGGCTTACCTTAATTCACCCCTCCACTTT
CASGFGGAYLNSPLHF
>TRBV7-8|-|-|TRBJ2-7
TGTGCCAGCAGCTTACTAGCGCAACCCTACGAGCAGTACTTC
CASSLLAQPYEQYF
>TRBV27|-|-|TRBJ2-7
TGTGCCAGCAGTTCCGCCGGGACCATCTACGAGCAGTACTTC
CASSSAGTIYEQYF
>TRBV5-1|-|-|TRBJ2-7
TGCGCCAGCAGCTTGGAAGGAGGGTCCGGGTACGAGCAGTACTTC
CASSLEGGSGYEQYF
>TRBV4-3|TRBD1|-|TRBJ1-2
TGCGCCAGCAGCCAAAGAAGGCAGGGGGCCCATGGCTACACCTTC
CASSQRRQGAHGYTF
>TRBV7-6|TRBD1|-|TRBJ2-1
TGTGCCAGCAGCTTAGGACAGGGCCCTGAGCAGTTCTTC
CASSLGQGPEQFF
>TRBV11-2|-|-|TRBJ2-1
TGTGCCAGCCGACAGGGGGTAGCGGGATACTCCTACAATGAGCAGTTCTTC
CASRQGVAGYSYNEQFF
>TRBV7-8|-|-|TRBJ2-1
TGTGCCAGCAGCCCCCTCCGGCTAGCGAGTTACAATGAGCAGTTCTTC
CASSPLRLASYNEQFF
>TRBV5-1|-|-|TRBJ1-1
TGCGCCAGCAGCTTGGGGGTTGACGGCACTGAAGCTTTCTTT
CASSLGVDGTEAFF